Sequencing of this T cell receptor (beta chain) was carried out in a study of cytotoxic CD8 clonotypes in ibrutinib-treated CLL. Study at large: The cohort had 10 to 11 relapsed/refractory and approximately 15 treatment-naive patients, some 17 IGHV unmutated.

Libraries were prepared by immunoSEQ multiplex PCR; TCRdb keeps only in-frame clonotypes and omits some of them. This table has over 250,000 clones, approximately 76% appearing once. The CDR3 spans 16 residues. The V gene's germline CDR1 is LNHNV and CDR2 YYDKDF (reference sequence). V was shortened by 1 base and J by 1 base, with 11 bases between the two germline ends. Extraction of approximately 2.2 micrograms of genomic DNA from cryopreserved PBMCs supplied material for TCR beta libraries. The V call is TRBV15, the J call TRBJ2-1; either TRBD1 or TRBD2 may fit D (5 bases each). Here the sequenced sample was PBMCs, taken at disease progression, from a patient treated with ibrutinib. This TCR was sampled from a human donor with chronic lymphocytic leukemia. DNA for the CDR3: TGTGCCACCAGCAGAGCGGGGCACGGGTCCTACAATGAGCAGTTCTTC. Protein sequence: CATSRAGHGSYNEQFF.